This T cell receptor beta chain was sequenced during a study of T cell changes during pregnancy in multiple sclerosis. Trimming shortened V by 6 bases and J by 0 bases, and 15 bases separated the two germline ends. This CDR3 spans 17 amino acids. The germline gives CDR1 SNHLY, CDR2 FYNNEI. TCRdb keeps only in-frame clones here, not all; method: immunoSEQ multiplex PCR. This sample has roughly 40,000 clones; around nine tenths occur once, and the top ten carry approximately 7.8%. This TCR was recovered from a female donor with multiple sclerosis, enrolled in a pregnancy study. The sequenced sample was CD8+ T cells from peripheral blood mononuclear cells, obtained before pregnancy. This chain joins TRBV2 and TRBJ2-6, with a possible D match to TRBD1 (6 bases). CDR3 protein: CASSRADSSSGANVLTF. The CDR3 bases are TGTGCCAGCAGCCGAGCGGACAGTAGCTCTGGGGCCAACGTCCTGACTTTC.